The rows below give T cell receptor beta chains drawn from one sample of a study of T cell repertoires in cytomegalovirus infection. These receptors are not linked to any known antigen. TCRdb independently ran MiXCR on the reads; one entry per CDR3 protein. The sample contains roughly 800,000 distinct CDR3 sequences, about 27% of which appear only once. Sample: cultured CD8+ T cells from PBMCs, taken from culture after CMV antigen stimulation. The source of these receptors is a human donor in good health (CMV status not recorded). Some clones in this sample may be carry-over from other donors' samples. Both conserved end residues are part of each CDR3. A D gene is named only where the DNA matches it firmly. Size values are once, few and many counts, or a class for expanded clones, and some rows have none.

v_call	clone_size	j_call	d_call	cdr3_aa	cdr3_nt
TRBV6-2/TRBV6-3	few	TRBJ1-1	.	CASSYGQGLWTEAFF	TGTGCCAGCAGTTACGGGCAGGGCCTTTGGACTGAAGCTTTCTTT
TRBV27	.	TRBJ1-1	.	CASSLTVRGHAFF	TGTGCCAGCAGTCTCACGGTGCGGGGGCACGCTTTCTTT
TRBV19	.	TRBJ2-1	TRBD1	CASSIVHRGEQFF	TGTGCCAGTAGTATAGTGCACAGGGGTGAGCAGTTCTTC
TRBV10-2	few	TRBJ2-6	.	CASSEMAGANVLTF	TGCGCCAGCAGTGAAATGGCTGGGGCCAACGTCCTGACTTTC
TRBV6-8	.	TRBJ2-2	.	CASISEGTGELFF	TGTGCCAGCATCTCGGAAGGGACCGGGGAGCTGTTTTTT
TRBV19	.	TRBJ2-2	.	CASTPGRSWTGELFF	TGTGCCAGTACCCCCGGCAGGTCCTGGACCGGGGAGCTGTTTTTT
TRBV6-1	.	TRBJ1-5	.	CASSTIGGRAIGGNQPQHF	TGTGCCAGCAGTACCATCGGGGGCAGGGCGATCGGTGGCAATCAGCCCCAGCATTTT
TRBV7-6	few	TRBJ2-5	.	CASSSWTPQETQYF	TGTGCCAGCAGCTCCTGGACCCCTCAAGAGACCCAGTACTTC
TRBV24-1	.	TRBJ2-1	TRBD2	CATSDLAGGLDNEQFF	TGTGCCACCAGTGATTTGGCGGGGGGGCTGGACAATGAGCAGTTCTTC
TRBV5-4	.	TRBJ1-1	TRBD1	CASSSDRVRAEAFF	TGTGCCAGCAGCTCTGACAGGGTTAGAGCTGAAGCTTTCTTT
TRBV7-4	.	TRBJ1-4	.	CASSLTAAYEKLFF	TGTGCCAGCAGCTTGACGGCAGCATATGAAAAACTGTTTTTT
TRBV7-9	many	TRBJ2-1	TRBD2	CASSPGDSYSGGEQFF	TGTGCCAGCAGCCCCGGAGATAGTTATTCGGGGGGTGAGCAGTTCTTC
TRBV27	.	TRBJ1-4	.	CASSLVAEEKLFF	TGTGCCAGCAGTTTGGTCGCGGAAGAAAAACTGTTTTTT
TRBV10-3	.	TRBJ2-1	.	CAISGLNRSYNEQFF	TGTGCCATCAGTGGCCTCAACAGATCCTACAATGAGCAGTTCTTC
TRBV7-3	few	TRBJ1-2	TRBD1	CASSTVLQGFYGYTF	TGTGCCAGCAGCACCGTTTTACAGGGGTTCTATGGCTACACCTTC
TRBV29-1	few	TRBJ1-2	.	CSVEDIYGYTF	TGCAGCGTTGAGGATATATATGGCTACACCTTC
TRBV15	.	TRBJ1-5	.	CATNPDSPNQPQHF	TGTGCCACCAACCCGGACAGCCCCAATCAGCCCCAGCATTTT
TRBV12-3/TRBV12-4	.	TRBJ2-6	.	CASYLGGADPWRNVLTF	TGTGCCAGCTACCTGGGGGGCGCGGATCCTTGGCGCAACGTCCTGACTTTC
TRBV27	few	TRBJ2-2	.	CASGPGQGTGELFF	TGTGCCAGCGGACCGGGACAAGGCACCGGGGAGCTGTTTTTT
TRBV7-6	few	TRBJ2-3	TRBD2	CASSLGTSPQDTQYF	TGTGCCAGCAGCCTCGGGACTAGCCCTCAGGATACGCAGTATTTT
TRBV27	.	TRBJ1-6	TRBD1	CASSLGQGYRAPLHF	TGTGCCAGCAGTCTTGGACAGGGGTACCGGGCACCCCTCCACTTT
TRBV7-8	many	TRBJ1-2	.	CASSTHSYGYTF	TGTGCCAGCAGCACACACAGCTATGGCTACACCTTC
TRBV2	.	TRBJ2-3	.	CASSETAARDTQYF	TGTGCCAGCAGTGAAACAGCGGCGCGGGATACGCAGTATTTT
TRBV6-8	.	TRBJ2-3	.	CASSYSPDTFTNTQYF	TGTGCCAGCAGTTACTCCCCGGACACATTCACAAATACGCAGTATTTT
TRBV27	.	TRBJ2-2	TRBD2	CASSTAGGASPTGELFF	TGTGCCAGCAGTACCGCCGGGGGGGCCTCGCCCACCGGGGAGCTGTTTTTT
TRBV6-1	.	TRBJ1-3	.	CATLGQDSGNTIYF	TGTGCCACCCTGGGACAAGACTCTGGAAACACCATATATTTT
TRBV6-8	.	TRBJ2-1	.	CASSYAVNSYNEQFF	TGTGCCAGCAGTTACGCGGTCAACTCCTACAATGAGCAGTTCTTC
TRBV7-8	few	TRBJ2-7	TRBD2	CASSTRLAGSSYEQYF	TGTGCCAGCAGCACGCGACTAGCGGGGAGCTCCTACGAGCAGTACTTC
TRBV7-8	few	TRBJ1-5	.	CASSGAAGRYPNQPQHF	TGTGCCAGCAGCGGCGCGGCGGGCCGCTACCCGAATCAGCCCCAGCATTTT
TRBV5-4	.	TRBJ1-1	.	CASSLMGERMNTEAFF	TGTGCCAGCAGCTTGATGGGGGAAAGGATGAACACTGAAGCTTTCTTT
TRBV27	.	TRBJ2-5	TRBD2	CASRGLAGGQTQYF	TGTGCCAGCAGAGGACTAGCGGGGGGCCAGACCCAGTACTTC
TRBV7-6	many	TRBJ2-2	.	CASSPQSPTVTNTGELFF	TGTGCCAGCAGCCCGCAAAGCCCGACAGTAACGAACACCGGGGAGCTGTTTTTT
TRBV28	many	TRBJ1-1	.	CASSVIRRRSTEAFF	TGTGCCAGCAGTGTGATTCGGCGGCGCAGCACTGAAGCTTTCTTT
TRBV6-6	.	TRBJ2-1	.	CASSYSLLAGEQFF	TGTGCCAGCAGTTACTCCCTCCTGGCCGGTGAGCAGTTCTTC
TRBV27	few	TRBJ2-1	.	CASSSGWKEFF	TGTGCCAGCAGTTCCGGATGGAAAGAGTTCTTC
TRBV7-9	many	TRBJ2-1	TRBD2	CASSSRQIAGVTSYNEQFF	TGTGCCAGCAGCTCCAGACAAATAGCGGGGGTAACCTCCTACAATGAGCAGTTCTTC
TRBV7-9	few	TRBJ2-1	.	CASSFPGGGRVYNEQFF	TGTGCCAGCAGCTTCCCCGGGGGCGGCAGGGTTTACAATGAGCAGTTCTTC
TRBV2	many	TRBJ2-1	TRBD2	CASSIGTSEEYNEQFF	TGTGCCAGCAGTATAGGGACTAGCGAGGAGTACAATGAGCAGTTCTTC
TRBV27	.	TRBJ2-5	.	CASSLRRQQETQYF	TGTGCCAGCAGTTTGAGGCGACAGCAAGAGACCCAGTACTTC
TRBV28	.	TRBJ1-1	.	CASREWGDGGVNTEAFF	TGTGCCAGCAGAGAGTGGGGGGACGGGGGAGTGAACACTGAAGCTTTCTTT
TRBV11-3	.	TRBJ1-2	.	CASSIPTSGVIFGYTF	TGTGCCAGCAGCATTCCGACGAGCGGAGTGATTTTCGGCTACACCTTC
TRBV7-2	.	TRBJ2-3	.	CASSSSTARISSTDTQYF	TGTGCCAGCAGCTCTTCGACAGCTCGTATATCAAGCACAGATACGCAGTATTTT
TRBV7-8	.	TRBJ1-6	.	CATMADRVNSPLHF	TGTGCCACCATGGCGGACAGAGTTAATTCACCCCTCCACTTT
TRBV7-2	.	TRBJ2-4	TRBD1	CASRSPGGAKNIQYF	TGTGCCAGCAGATCCCCAGGGGGCGCCAAAAACATTCAGTACTTC
TRBV7-6	.	TRBJ2-3	TRBD1	CASSLGRGRPDTQYF	TGTGCTAGCAGCTTAGGAAGGGGGCGTCCAGATACGCAGTATTTT